Below are 9 T cell receptor beta chains sequenced from a single sample in a study of blood T cell repertoires in COVID-19. Sequenced by immunoSEQ multiplex PCR; TCRdb stores in-frame clones only, minus some. Of more than 150,000 clones in the sample, 80% were seen once. What was sequenced was PBMCs or T cells enriched from blood (not recorded which). The source of these receptors is a man in his 60s who had been exposed to COVID-19.

The rearrangement links TRBV3-1 (or the pseudogene TRBV3-2) to TRBJ1-6, with 9 nucleotides matching TRBD1. Unmatched junction bases numbered 5, after V lost 1 base and J lost 10 bases. Germline values: CDR1 LGHDT, CDR2 YNNKEL (reference sequence). The CDR3 is 15 residues long. CDR3 region: CASSQVDRGKSPLHF. The CDR3 DNA is TGTGCCAGCAGCCAAGTTGACAGGGGGAAATCACCCCTCCACTTT.

The chain uses TRBV25-1 and TRBJ2-5; D is ambiguous. The CDR3 is made up of 12 amino acids. From germline, CDR1 is MGHDK and CDR2 SYGVNS. V gave up 5 bases and J gave up 4 bases, with 8 bases separating them. The CDR3 sequence is CASSPLGETQYF. The CDR3 DNA is TGTGCCAGCAGTCCACTCGGAGAGACCCAGTACTTC.

The V gene is TRBV19, the J gene TRBJ2-1, with 13 bases identical to TRBD2. The germline CDR1 and CDR2 sequences are LNHDA and SQIVND (reference sequence). After removal of 6 bases from V and 7 bases from J, the junction contained 6 bases not matched to a gene. The CDR3 runs to 15 residues. DNA of the CDR3: TGTGCCAGTAGACCACTAGCGGGAGGGCCTAATGAGCAGTTCTTC. It yields the protein CASRPLAGGPNEQFF.

This rearrangement joins TRBV6-1 to TRBJ2-1, with TRBD2 matching 13 bases. Germline V gene data show CDR1 as MNHNS and CDR2 as SASEGT. The trim removed 8 bases at V and 5 bases at J, leaving 3 bases unmatched. This CDR3 spans 14 amino acids. CDR3 bases: TGTGCCAGCCTGACTAGCGGGGGGAACAATGAGCAGTTCTTC. Its protein is CASLTSGGNNEQFF.

The chain couples TRBV15 to TRBJ1-5; D perhaps matches TRBD1 (6 bases). CDR3 size: 13 residues. Trimming took 3 bases from V and 8 from J, leaving 11 bases between them. Germline CDR1 reads LNHNV; CDR2 reads YYDKDF (reference sequence). CDR3 amino acids: CATSSLQGEPQHF. CDR3 bases: TGTGCCACCAGCAGCTTACAGGGTGAGCCCCAGCATTTT.

The chain couples TRBV5-1 to TRBJ1-6; D is unclear. V lost 6 bases and J lost 7, with 11 bases in between. Germline CDR1 reads SGHRS; CDR2 reads YFSETQ. The CDR3 totals 13 residues. In DNA form, the CDR3 reads TGCGCCAGCATGTCGGGGATCAATTCACCCCTCCACTTT. Its translation: CASMSGINSPLHF. The full variable domain, rest sourced from reference TRBV5-1 and TRBJ1-6, is KAGVTQTPRYLIKTRGQQVTLSCSPISGHRSVSWYQQTPGQGLQFLFEYFSETQRNKGNFPGRFSGRQFSNSRSEMNVSTLELGDSALYLCASMSGINSPLHFGNGTRLTVT.

Points on this clone: Its ends do not fully match the called genes, so a read error is possible. The rearrangement uses TRBV6-1 and TRBJ2-5, with TRBD1 matching over 7 bases. The CDR3 has 14 amino acids. Germline V lookup: CDR1 MNHNS, CDR2 SASEGT. The CDR3 DNA follows: TGTGCCAGCAGCGAAGGCACAGGGGCGGTGACCCAGTACTTC. Its translation: CASSEGTGAVTQYF.

The genes are TRBV12-5 and TRBJ2-1; the D gene is possibly TRBD2 (6 bases). V shed 6 bases and J shed 5 bases, with 14 bases lying between them. There are 14 residues in the CDR3. CDR1 LGHNT and CDR2 FRNRAP come from the germline V gene. In DNA form, the CDR3 reads TGTGCTAGTGGCTTAGCGGTCCAAAACAATGAGCAGTTCTTC. Translating gives CASGLAVQNNEQFF. Full variable domain (missing parts from reference TRBV12-5 and TRBJ2-1): DARVTQTPRHKVTEMGQEVTMRCQPILGHNTVFWYRQTMMQGLELLAYFRNRAPLDDSGMPKDRFSAEMPDATLATLKIQPSEPRDSAVYFCASGLAVQNNEQFFGPGTRLTVL.

This chain links TRBV19 with TRBJ2-7, with a tentative D call TRBD2 (5 bases). Trimming took off 5 bases at V and 6 bases at J, with 14 bases between the two ends. The CDR3 runs to 13 residues. In germline, CDR1 is LNHDA, CDR2 SQIVND (reference sequence). CDR3 nucleotides: TGTGCCAGTAGTTGGACTTCCCGGGGCGAGCAGTACTTC. Translation: CASSWTSRGEQYF.